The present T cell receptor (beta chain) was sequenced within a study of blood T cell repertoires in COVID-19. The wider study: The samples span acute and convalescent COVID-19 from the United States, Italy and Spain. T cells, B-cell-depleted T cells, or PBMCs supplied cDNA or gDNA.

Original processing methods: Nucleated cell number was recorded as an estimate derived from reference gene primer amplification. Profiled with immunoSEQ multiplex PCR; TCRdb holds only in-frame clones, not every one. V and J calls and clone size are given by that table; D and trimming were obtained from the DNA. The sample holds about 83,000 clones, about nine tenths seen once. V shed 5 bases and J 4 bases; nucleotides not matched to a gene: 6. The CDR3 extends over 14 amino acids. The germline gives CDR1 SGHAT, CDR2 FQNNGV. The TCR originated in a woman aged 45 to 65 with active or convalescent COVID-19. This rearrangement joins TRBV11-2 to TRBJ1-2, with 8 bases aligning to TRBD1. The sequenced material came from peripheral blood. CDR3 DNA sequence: TGTGCCAGCAGCCAAGGACAGGGTGGCTATGGCTACACCTTC. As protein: CASSQGQGGYGYTF.